Listed below are T cell receptor beta chains from one sample, sequenced in a study of blood T cell repertoires in COVID-19. Sequencing was performed with immunoSEQ multiplex PCR; in TCRdb, only in-frame clones are kept and a portion is missing. The table records about 260,000 clones, about 90% of them present only once. What was sequenced was peripheral blood. The receptors come from a person aged 18 to 30 with COVID-19, enrolled during active disease. Each CDR3 is given with its conserved first and last residue. D genes are given only for firm matches. Expanded clones get a size class; other rows say once, few or many, or leave the size out.

d_gene	v_gene	abundance	j_gene	CDR3nt	CDR3aa
.	TRBV10-3	.	TRBJ1-4	TGTGCCATCAGTGAGGAGGTGAATGGAAAACTGTTTTTT	CAISEEVNGKLFF
TRBD2	TRBV11-3	.	TRBJ2-7	TGTGCCAGCAGCTTAGGTAGCGGGGGCTACGAGCAGTACTTC	CASSLGSGGYEQYF
.	TRBV30	.	TRBJ1-1	TGTGCCTGGACAGGGGAAGGGCAGACTGAAGCTTTCTTT	CAWTGEGQTEAFF
.	TRBV15	.	TRBJ2-7	TGTGCCACCAGCAGCACTAGTTCCCACGAGCAGTACTTC	CATSSTSSHEQYF
TRBD2	TRBV2	once	TRBJ2-5	TGTGCCAGCAGTGTTGGACTAGAAGAGACCCAGTACTTC	CASSVGLEETQYF
.	TRBV7-2	.	TRBJ2-5	TGTGCCAGCAGCTTACTTGGTTCGGCCCAGTACTTC	CASSLLGSAQYF
.	TRBV11-2	.	TRBJ2-5	TGTGCCAGCAGCTACCAGGGGTCGGGAGAGACCCAGTACTTC	CASSYQGSGETQYF
.	TRBV18	.	TRBJ1-5	TGTGCCAGCTCACCCGAGCTGAACAGGGATAGCAATCAGCCCCAGCATTTT	CASSPELNRDSNQPQHF
TRBD2	TRBV10-3	.	TRBJ2-1	TGTGCCATCAGTGAGTCGGGGGGAGGGTATTACAATGAGCAGTTCTTC	CAISESGGGYYNEQFF
.	TRBV7-9	.	TRBJ1-2	TGTGCCAGCAGCTTAAGGTCAGCGAATGGCTACACCTTC	CASSLRSANGYTF
TRBD1	TRBV5-4	few	TRBJ1-2	TGTGCCAGCAGCTTGTGGGACAGCTATGGCTACACCTTC	CASSLWDSYGYTF
.	TRBV24-1	once	TRBJ1-1	TGTGCCACTACAGGAGGGGCAGGGAACACTGAAGCTTTCTTT	CATTGGAGNTEAFF
TRBD1	TRBV3-1/TRBV3-2	once	TRBJ1-2	TGTGCCAGCAGCCAAGCAGGGACAGGTTTCCTCGGCTTC	CASSQAGTGFLGF
TRBD2	TRBV19	.	TRBJ2-1	TGTGCCAGTAGTGTACTAGCGGGAGGGGTCCAGAGCGATGAGCAGTTCTTC	CASSVLAGGVQSDEQFF
TRBD2	TRBV3-1/TRBV3-2	.	TRBJ2-5	TGTGCCAGCAGCCAAGGGTTAGAGGCTAGCGGGAGAGAGACCCAGTACTTC	CASSQGLEASGRETQYF
TRBD1	TRBV7-9	.	TRBJ1-2	TGTGCCAGCAGCTTAGCGATGGACAGGGTTGGTGGCTACACCTTC	CASSLAMDRVGGYTF
.	TRBV7-9	.	TRBJ2-4	TGTGCCAGCAGCTTATACGAGGGAGCCAAAAACATTCAGTACTTC	CASSLYEGAKNIQYF
TRBD1	TRBV10-3	.	TRBJ2-5	TGTGCCATCAGTGAGGACAGGGGAGAGACCCAGTACTTC	CAISEDRGETQYF
.	TRBV29-1	.	TRBJ2-5	TGCAGCGTTGAAGAGGATAGCGCGGAGGGGACCCAGTACTTC	CSVEEDSAEGTQYF
.	TRBV18	.	TRBJ1-5	TGTGCCAGCTCACCTCTGGTCCACAGGTATAGCAATCAGCCCCAGCATTTT	CASSPLVHRYSNQPQHF
TRBD2	TRBV29-1	once	TRBJ2-1	TGCAGCGCCCCGGGACTAGCGGGATACAATGAGCAGTTCTTC	CSAPGLAGYNEQFF
.	TRBV20-1	.	TRBJ1-5	TGCAGTGCTAGTGGGGGGGGCAATCAGCCCCAGCATTTT	CSASGGGNQPQHF
.	TRBV5-4	.	TRBJ2-5	TGTGCCAGCAGCTTAGGGGGAGCGACCCAAGAGACCCAGTACTTC	CASSLGGATQETQYF
.	TRBV9	few	TRBJ1-1	TGTGCCAGCAGCATCACCCCCGAGACAGGACAAGGTGAAGCTTTCTTT	CASSITPETGQGEAFF
TRBD2	TRBV5-4	once	TRBJ2-2	TGTGCCAGCAGGCGTGGACTAGCGGATTCCACCGGGGAGCTGTTTTTT	CASRRGLADSTGELFF
.	TRBV9	.	TRBJ1-2	TGTGCCAGCAGCGGTTTAGGCTACACCTTC	CASSGLGYTF
TRBD1	TRBV6-1	.	TRBJ1-2	TGTGCCAGCAGTGAAGGGAGGGGGCGCTTCGATGGCTACACCTTC	CASSEGRGRFDGYTF